These 32 T cell receptor beta chains share one sample of origin, sequenced in a study of blood T cell repertoires in COVID-19 (dated by TCRdb to the early 2020s). Libraries were constructed by the immunoSEQ multiplex PCR assay. Entries here come from immuneACCESS through TCRdb and include only in-frame sequences with V and J called. Some clones fail to appear in such tables; in the studies checked, an unresolved V gene covers under half of the shortfall, and the cause of the remainder is unknown. The sample has some 300,000 clones on record, approximately 91% of them singletons. Approximately 1% of the sample rests with the top ten. Material for sequencing was PBMCs or T cells enriched from blood (not recorded which). The receptor set was obtained from a woman aged 30 to 39 who had recovered from COVID-19.

For the CDR3, the DNA is TGCGCCAGCAGCCAAGCAGGGGCTAGCGGGAGTCGTTGGGGAGACAATGAGCAGTTCTTC. As protein: CASSQAGASGSRWGDNEQFF. J is TRBJ2-1 and V is TRBV4-1, with TRBD2 identical over 10 bases. Trimming cost V 1 base and J 5 bases; bases outside gene matches: 17. Germline values: CDR1 MGHRA, CDR2 YSYEKL. The CDR3 consists of 20 residues.

This clone has a handful of counts. The V and J genes are TRBV12-3 or TRBV12-4 and TRBJ2-1; TRBD2 is a possible D gene (6 bases). The CDR3 covers 13 residues. The ends were cut back, 6 bases at V and 6 bases at J, with 12 bases in the middle. CDR3 protein: CASRRDLPNEQFF. The CDR3, as DNA: TGTGCCAGCAGGCGGGATCTCCCCAATGAGCAGTTCTTC.

The J gene is TRBJ2-5, the V gene TRBV12-3 or TRBV12-4; D possibly corresponds to TRBD2 (6 bases). V gave up 3 bases and J gave up 2 bases, with 7 bases separating them. This CDR3 region has 13 residues. CDR3 loop: CASSFREQETQYF. The CDR3 DNA reads as TGTGCCAGCAGTTTTCGGGAGCAAGAGACCCAGTACTTC.

The V call is TRBV4-3, the J call TRBJ2-2; 7 nucleotides line up with TRBD2. The CDR3 totals 16 residues. Losses at the gene ends were 4 bases for V and 5 bases for J; bases not matched to a gene: 10. Germline values: CDR1 LGHNA, CDR2 YSLEER. CDR3 DNA sequence: TGCGCCAGCAGCCCACTAGTCGGACTAGGGACCGGGGAGCTGTTTTTT. Protein: CASSPLVGLGTGELFF.

In this sample, this clone turned up once. This chain uses TRBV5-3 with TRBJ1-4; possibly TRBD1 for D (6 bases). TRBV5-3 is identified as an open reading frame with a role that is uncertain. The CDR3 has 15 amino acids. V lost 0 bases and J lost 3, with 9 bases in between. CDR3 DNA: TGTGCCAGAAGCTTGGCCCCAGGGGCTAATGAAAAACTGTTTTTT. This sequence encodes CARSLAPGANEKLFF.

The chain links TRBV6-5 to TRBJ1-6; 8 bases line up with TRBD1. V was clipped by 1 base and J by 7 bases; unmatched bases: 6. Germline CDR1 reads MNHEY; CDR2 reads SVGAGI. The CDR3 consists of 16 residues. CDR3 region: CASSYLQGGENSPLHF. The CDR3 DNA reads as TGTGCCAGCAGTTACTTACAGGGGGGAGAGAATTCACCCCTCCACTTT.

The V call is TRBV11-3, the J call TRBJ2-7, with 7 bases identical to TRBD1. Germline CDR1 and CDR2: SGHNT and YENEEA. CDR3 length: 15 amino acids. V trimming: 4 bases; J trimming: 6 bases; junction bases outside the gene matches: 12. CDR3 loop: CASSSKGGDSAEQYF. CDR3 in DNA: TGTGCCAGCAGCTCCAAAGGGGGCGATTCGGCCGAGCAGTACTTC.

V gene TRBV3-1 (or the pseudogene TRBV3-2) combines with J gene TRBJ2-5; 9 bases line up with TRBD2. V trimming: 4 bases; J trimming: 8 bases; junction bases outside the gene matches: 5. Germline loops: CDR1 LGHDT, CDR2 YNNKEL (reference sequence). This CDR3 has 13 amino acids. The CDR3 is CASSRNSGSTQYF. For the CDR3, the DNA is TGTGCCAGCAGCCGAAATAGCGGGAGCACCCAGTACTTC.

J is TRBJ1-6 and V is TRBV5-1, with 9 bases lining up with TRBD1. Germline loops: CDR1 SGHRS, CDR2 YFSETQ. V shed 4 bases, J shed 7 bases, and the junction held 6 bases outside the gene matches. The CDR3 consists of 15 residues. DNA for the CDR3: TGCGCCAGCAGCCTGGGACAGGGTTGGAATTCACCCCTCCACTTT. Translated, it gives CASSLGQGWNSPLHF.

This clone was observed a few times. V is TRBV11-3 and J is TRBJ2-7; D gene uncertain. The CDR3 loop spans 11 amino acids. From germline, CDR1 is SGHNT and CDR2 YENEEA. V dropped 4 bases and J dropped 3 bases, with 4 bases sitting between them. Here the CDR3 DNA reads TGTGCCAGCAGCTCCGGCTACGAGCAGTACTTC. Translated, it gives CASSSGYEQYF.

J is TRBJ1-5 and V is TRBV6-1, with 8 bases lining up with TRBD1. J gave up 4 bases and V 3 bases, and 8 bases lay outside the gene matches. Germline CDR1 reads MNHNS; CDR2 reads SASEGT. This CDR3 spans 16 amino acids. The CDR3 sequence is CASSDIRQGNNQPQHF. CDR3 in DNA: TGTGCCAGCAGTGACATACGACAGGGGAATAATCAGCCCCAGCATTTT.

The count of this clone is one. The chain joins TRBV2 to TRBJ2-6, with D perhaps matching TRBD2 (5 bases). V gave up 11 bases and J gave up 1 base, with 21 bases separating them. This CDR3 has 17 residues. Germline CDR1 is SNHLY and CDR2 is FYNNEI. The CDR3 loop reads CASIVEGRWSGANVLTF. The CDR3 DNA sequence: TGTGCCTCGATAGTCGAGGGCCGTTGGTCTGGGGCCAACGTCCTGACTTTC.

A few counts support this clone. The chain's CDR3 is CASSQESLAGWSNEQFF. The CDR3 DNA sequence: TGTGCCAGCAGCCAAGAGTCTTTGGCAGGGTGGTCGAATGAGCAGTTCTTC. The chain uses TRBV3-1 (or the pseudogene TRBV3-2) and TRBJ2-1; possible D gene TRBD1, 5 bases. CDR3 size: 17 residues. Per germline, CDR1 LGHDT and CDR2 YNNKEL (reference sequence). V gave up 0 bases and J gave up 7 bases, with 19 bases separating them.

V and J are TRBV19 and TRBJ1-2; D gene ambiguous. The germline V and J ends were trimmed by 3 bases and 4 bases, with 12 bases remaining between them. Per the germline V gene, CDR1 is LNHDA and CDR2 is SQIVND (reference sequence). The CDR3 is 14 amino acids. The CDR3 bases are TGTGCCAGTAGTATCCTGGAGCTCACCTATGGCTACACCTTC. As protein: CASSILELTYGYTF.

The chain joins TRBV6-1 to TRBJ2-7; TRBD1 agrees at 7 bases. This CDR3 is 13 amino acids long. The germline gives CDR1 MNHNS, CDR2 SASEGT. V lost 3 bases and J lost 4; bases outside the gene matches: 3. The CDR3 nucleotides are TGTGCCAGCAGTGAGACAGGGTTTTACGAGCAGTACTTC. This encodes CASSETGFYEQYF.

This clone has only a few counts. This rearrangement joins TRBV28 to TRBJ2-7; 11 bases match TRBD1. V trimming: 7 bases; J trimming: 3 bases; junction bases outside the gene matches: 8. The CDR3 is 15 amino acids. Germline CDR1 MDHEN, CDR2 SYDVKM. CDR3 bases: TGTGCCAGCATTACCGGGACAGGGGGTTACTACGAGCAGTACTTC. Translated, it gives CASITGTGGYYEQYF.

The rearrangement joins TRBV5-4 to TRBJ2-3; 11 nucleotides align to TRBD2. Germline values: CDR1 SGHNT, CDR2 YYREEE (reference sequence). V lost 4 bases to trimming and J lost 1 base; unmatched junction nucleotides: 2. The CDR3 sequence is 15 residues long. This CDR3 reads CASSPLAGGTDTQYF. CDR3 DNA: TGTGCCAGCAGCCCACTAGCGGGAGGCACAGATACGCAGTATTTT.

Only a few counts were recorded for this clone. This rearrangement joins TRBV9 to TRBJ1-4; 9 bases map to TRBD1. With V trimmed by 1 base and J by 5 bases, 3 bases remained unmatched. The germline gives CDR1 SGDLS, CDR2 YYNGEE. The CDR3 length is 15 residues. Here the CDR3 DNA reads TGTGCCAGCAGCGTATCAGGGACAGGGAATGAAAAACTGTTTTTT. Amino acid sequence: CASSVSGTGNEKLFF.

This clone has just one count. The V and J genes are TRBV7-9 and TRBJ2-3; TRBD2 might be the D (6 bases). CDR1 and CDR2 (germline): SEHNR, FQNEAQ (reference sequence). There are 14 residues in the CDR3. Trimming removed 2 bases at V and 4 bases at J, with 10 bases between. The CDR3 reads CASSLIGRPDTQYF. The CDR3 bases are TGTGCCAGCAGCTTAATCGGGAGACCAGATACGCAGTATTTT.

This clone was recorded once. The chain couples TRBV9 to TRBJ2-2, with TRBD1 as a possible D gene (6 bases). This CDR3 spans 16 amino acids. The germline gives CDR1 SGDLS, CDR2 YYNGEE. V lost 0 bases and J 5 bases, leaving 14 bases between the germline ends. The CDR3 protein is CASSVEGRGITGELFF. CDR3 DNA: TGTGCCAGCAGCGTAGAGGGCAGGGGCATAACCGGGGAGCTGTTTTTT.

This clone was recorded a few times. V is TRBV10-2 and J is TRBJ1-1; no firm D call. Germline V gene sequence: CDR1 WSHSY, CDR2 SAAADI. CDR3 length: 11 residues. V dropped 3 bases and J dropped 6 bases, with 5 bases sitting between them. For the CDR3, the DNA is TGCGCCAGCAGTGACAGTCCTGAAGCTTTCTTT. It encodes CASSDSPEAFF.

The CDR3 loop reads CASSPAGYNEQFF. CDR3 bases: TGTGCCAGCAGCCCTGCGGGGTACAATGAGCAGTTCTTC. The rearrangement uses TRBV7-2 and TRBJ2-1; D is perhaps TRBD2 (6 bases). This CDR3 has 13 residues. Germline V lookup: CDR1 SGHTA, CDR2 FQGNSA. V was shortened by 5 bases and J by 4 bases, with 9 bases between the two germline ends. The variable domain in full, completed from reference TRBV7-2 and TRBJ2-1, reads GAGVSQSPSNKVTEKGKDVELRCDPISGHTALYWYRQSLGQGLEFLIYFQGNSAPDKSGLPSDRFSAERTGGSVSTLTIQRTQQEDSAVYLCASSPAGYNEQFFGPGTRLTVL.

V usage is TRBV7-2 and J usage is TRBJ2-2; tentatively, D is TRBD2 (5 bases). This CDR3 spans 17 amino acids. Germline CDR1 SGHTA, CDR2 FQGNSA. V lost 2 bases and J 0 bases, leaving 13 bases between the germline ends. This chain's CDR3 is CASSLYSLRANTGELFF. The DNA of the CDR3 is TGTGCCAGCAGCTTATACAGCCTGAGGGCGAACACCGGGGAGCTGTTTTTT.

V gene TRBV7-9 combines with J gene TRBJ1-1, with D perhaps TRBD1 (6 bases). This CDR3 contains 15 residues. CDR1 is SEHNR, CDR2 FQNEAQ, per germline (reference sequence). With 2 bases removed from V and 1 base from J, the gap between germline ends came to 11 bases. The CDR3 DNA sequence: TGTGCCAGCAGCTTAAGCCGGGACACGAACACTGAAGCTTTCTTT. The encoded protein is CASSLSRDTNTEAFF.

V usage is TRBV24-1 and J usage is TRBJ1-2, with D possibly being TRBD1 (6 bases). Germline-derived CDR1 and CDR2 are KGHDR and SFDVKD. The CDR3 totals 12 residues. The germline V and J ends were trimmed by 4 bases and 8 bases, with 10 bases remaining between them. The CDR3 DNA follows: TGTGCCACCAGTGAAACAGGGTACGGCTACACCTTC. Its translation is CATSETGYGYTF.

V usage is TRBV10-3 and J usage is TRBJ1-2; D is possibly TRBD1 (5 bases). The V end lost 10 bases, the J end lost 6 bases, and 12 bases lay between the germline ends. The V gene's germline CDR1 is ENHRY and CDR2 SYGVKD. The CDR3 totals 11 residues. CDR3 coding DNA: TGTGCCAACCAGGGAGGTAATGGCTACACCTTC. Translated: CANQGGNGYTF.

CDR3 DNA: TGTGCCAGCAGTCCTGGACAGTGGAAAGAGACCCAGTACTTC. Its translation is CASSPGQWKETQYF. The chain combines TRBV28 with TRBJ2-5, with TRBD1 as a possible D gene (6 bases). CDR1 and CDR2 from the germline V gene are MDHEN and SYDVKM. V lost 5 bases and J lost 3, with 13 bases in between. The CDR3 totals 14 residues.

The rearrangement links TRBV7-4 to TRBJ1-1, with D possibly TRBD1 on 5 matching bases. V lost 8 bases and J lost 2, with 18 bases in between. Germline values: CDR1 SGHVT, CDR2 SQSDAQ. The CDR3 spans 15 residues. The CDR3 protein is CASFGVGHPNTEAFF. DNA of the CDR3: TGTGCCAGCTTTGGGGTCGGACACCCCAACACTGAAGCTTTCTTT.

The V and J genes are TRBV7-8 and TRBJ2-7; 12 nucleotides align to TRBD2. This CDR3 spans 15 amino acids. Germline trimming cut 5 bases from V and 3 bases from J; bases unmatched to any gene: 5. CDR1 SGHVS and CDR2 FQNEAQ come from the germline V gene. The CDR3 loop reads CASSLGLAGSYEQYF. CDR3 DNA: TGTGCCAGCAGCCTAGGACTAGCGGGAAGCTACGAGCAGTACTTC.

Here the CDR3 reads CASSLSRGPANEQYF. Here the CDR3 DNA reads TGTGCCAGCAGCCTTAGTAGGGGGCCTGCGAACGAGCAGTACTTC. This chain uses TRBV7-2 with TRBJ2-7, with 7 bases lining up with TRBD1. Germline CDR1 and CDR2: SGHTA and FQGNSA. V was clipped by 5 bases and J by 5 bases; unmatched bases: 12. There are 15 residues in the CDR3.

The chain is built from TRBV30 and TRBJ1-1; D is possibly TRBD1 (5 bases). The CDR3 runs to 15 residues. Looked up from germline, CDR1 is GTSNPN and CDR2 is SVGIG (reference sequence). The germline V and J ends were trimmed by 5 bases and 3 bases, with 19 bases remaining between them. The CDR3 DNA sequence: TGTGCCTGGGGTAGTGGGGGGGATCCGGACACTGAAGCTTTCTTT. Amino acid sequence: CAWGSGGDPDTEAFF.

The DNA for the CDR3 is TGTGCCACCAGTGCCCTCCCCTGGGGACGACAGGGGACGAACACCGGGGAGCTGTTTTTT. It codes for CATSALPWGRQGTNTGELFF. The chain combines TRBV24-1 with TRBJ2-2, with 8 bases lining up with TRBD1. There are 20 residues in the CDR3. The V segment lost 5 bases and the J segment 0 bases; nucleotides outside the gene matches: 16. CDR1 and CDR2 (germline): KGHDR, SFDVKD.